The rows below give T cell receptor beta chains drawn from one sample of a study of blood T cells in healthy people across ages. One entry per CDR3 protein results from TCRdb running MiXCR on the 5' RACE reads. The table includes 1.6 million or so distinct CDR3 sequences, roughly 32% detected once. Source material: blood. The source of these receptors is a woman in her 30s in good health. The CDR3 runs from the conserved cysteine through the conserved F or W. A D gene is named only where the DNA matches it firmly. Clone size is stated in some rows and not others, as once, few, many or a class when expanded.

v_gene	abundance	d_gene	j_gene	CDR3aa	CDR3nt
TRBV15	NA	TRBD2	TRBJ2-1	CATSRRPSGSGNEQFF	TGTGCCACCAGCAGAAGGCCTAGCGGGAGTGGAAATGAGCAGTTCTTC
TRBV29-1	many	NA	TRBJ2-7	CSVGGDGTSLEQYF	TGCAGCGTTGGTGGGGACGGCACCTCTTTGGAGCAGTACTTC
TRBV5-1	few	NA	TRBJ1-2	CASSPTGSNGYTF	TGCGCCAGCAGCCCCACAGGGAGTAATGGCTACACCTTC
TRBV3-1	NA	TRBD1	TRBJ2-7	CASSQEPEGASYEQYF	TGTGCCAGCAGCCAAGAGCCTGAGGGGGCGTCCTACGAGCAGTACTTC
TRBV4-1	few	TRBD2	TRBJ2-5	CASSQVAAGVETQYF	TGCGCCAGCAGCCAAGTGGCAGCGGGAGTAGAGACCCAGTACTTC
TRBV28	NA	TRBD1	TRBJ1-2	CASSRTQGEGGYTF	TGTGCCAGCAGCCGGACACAGGGGGAAGGTGGCTACACCTTC
TRBV6-2/TRBV6-3	NA	NA	TRBJ2-1	CASSVPGSASRGNEQFF	TGTGCCAGCAGTGTACCCGGATCAGCCTCCCGAGGGAATGAGCAGTTCTTC
TRBV11-2	NA	NA	TRBJ2-3	CASSLVGLMSDTQYF	TGTGCCAGCAGCTTAGTAGGACTGATGTCGGATACGCAGTATTTT
TRBV27	NA	TRBD2	TRBJ2-1	CASRRRESYSYNEQFF	TGTGCCAGCCGAAGGCGGGAGAGCTACTCCTACAATGAGCAGTTCTTC
TRBV6-2/TRBV6-3	few	NA	TRBJ2-3	CASSYEIAETTDTQYF	TGTGCCAGCAGTTACGAAATAGCGGAGACCACAGATACGCAGTATTTT
TRBV5-6	few	NA	TRBJ1-2	CASSLYFAVETGYTF	TGTGCCAGCAGCTTGTATTTTGCGGTGGAAACGGGCTACACCTTC
TRBV20-1	few	TRBD1	TRBJ2-5	CSASWTGVETQYF	TGCAGTGCTAGTTGGACAGGGGTAGAGACCCAGTACTTC
TRBV5-1	many	NA	TRBJ2-3	CASSFPGTDTQYF	TGTGCCAGCAGCTTCCCCGGAACAGATACGCAGTATTTT
TRBV24-1	NA	TRBD2	TRBJ2-1	CATSEASGSVYSVQFF	TGTGCCACCAGTGAGGCGAGCGGGAGCGTATACAGTGTGCAGTTCTTC
TRBV7-3	few	NA	TRBJ1-5	CASSLDDNQPQHF	TGTGCCAGCAGCTTGGATGACAATCAGCCCCAGCATTTT
TRBV12-3/TRBV12-4	few	NA	TRBJ2-7	CASTQSYEQYF	TGTGCCAGCACCCAGTCCTACGAGCAGTACTTC
TRBV5-4	few	NA	TRBJ2-1	CASSLALSNEQFF	TGTGCCAGCAGCTTGGCACTATCCAATGAGCAGTTCTTC
TRBV2	few	TRBD2	TRBJ2-7	CASSGTSGGEQYF	TGTGCCAGCAGTGGGACTAGCGGCGGCGAGCAGTACTTC
TRBV20-1	NA	TRBD2	TRBJ2-1	CSASAGTSGTQEQFF	TGCAGTGCATCGGCCGGGACTAGCGGGACCCAAGAGCAGTTCTTC
TRBV10-3	few	TRBD2	TRBJ2-2	CAISEVAGTGGELFF	TGTGCCATCAGTGAGGTAGCGGGAACTGGCGGGGAGCTGTTTTTT
TRBV5-1	NA	NA	TRBJ2-1	CASSPGQGQNERFF	TGCGCCAGCAGCCCCGGCCAGGGTCAAAATGAGCGGTTCTTC
TRBV12-3/TRBV12-4	once	NA	TRBJ1-2	CASKVGYRDYGYTF	TGTGCCAGCAAAGTAGGTTACAGAGACTATGGCTACACCTTC
TRBV4-1	NA	TRBD2	TRBJ2-7	CASSQGAGASYEQYF	TGCGCCAGCAGCCAGGGAGCGGGGGCTTCCTACGAGCAGTACTTC
TRBV11-1	NA	NA	TRBJ1-1	CAGSLAQAPSNTEAFF	TGTGCCGGCAGCTTAGCACAGGCCCCGTCGAACACTGAAGCTTTCTTT
TRBV9	few	TRBD1	TRBJ2-5	CASSGTGFGETQYF	TGTGCCAGCAGCGGGACAGGGTTCGGAGAGACCCAGTACTTC
TRBV9	few	TRBD2	TRBJ2-1	CASSVGLAGGLNQFF	TGTGCCAGCAGCGTAGGGTTGGCGGGAGGCCTAAACCAGTTCTTC
TRBV2	NA	NA	TRBJ2-7	CASSEEGRISYEQYF	TGTGCCAGCAGTGAAGAGGGTCGAATATCCTACGAGCAGTACTTC
TRBV4-1	few	NA	TRBJ2-7	CASSQDGTERAREQYF	TGCGCCAGCAGCCAAGATGGTACCGAAAGAGCACGGGAGCAGTACTTC
TRBV30	NA	NA	TRBJ1-2	CAWSVLWDNPYRYTF	TGTGCCTGGAGTGTACTATGGGACAACCCCTATCGCTACACCTTC
TRBV10-3	NA	NA	TRBJ2-5	CAISWQGQETQYF	TGTGCCATCTCTTGGCAGGGCCAAGAGACCCAGTACTTC
TRBV20-1	few	NA	TRBJ2-4	CSARTDKLAKNIQYF	TGCAGTGCCCGGACAGACAAATTAGCCAAAAACATTCAGTACTTC
TRBV7-3	once	TRBD2	TRBJ2-5	CASSPTLAGVETQYF	TGTGCCAGCAGCCCGACGCTAGCGGGAGTGGAGACCCAGTACTTC
TRBV7-9	NA	NA	TRBJ2-5	CASSLDRAGQTQYF	TGTGCCAGCAGCTTAGACAGGGCTGGTCAGACCCAGTACTTC